What follows describes a single TCR beta chain. Its specificity is not known. Sample barcodes and UMIs were carried by the TCR alpha and TCR beta cDNA libraries that 5'RACE generated with constant-segment primers. TCRdb re-called the 5' RACE reads through MiXCR, storing one row per CDR3 protein. Here the sample spans hundreds of thousands of distinct CDR3 sequences, approximately 15% being singletons. The sample is drawn from a study of T-cell memory formation after mild COVID-19. Overall study findings and caveats: Day 15 to 85 contracting clones showed balanced CD4/CD8; later expanders leaned CD4+.

Trimming pared 6 bases from V and 6 bases from J, leaving 15 bases between. CDR1 MNHNS and CDR2 SASEGT come from the germline V gene. The CDR3 is made up of 13 amino acids. The source material was PBMCs or a T cell subset sorted from them (not recorded which). The chain recombines TRBV6-1 with TRBJ2-7; a weak D match, TRBD1 (6 bases). The TCR was taken from a young man who had mild COVID-19 (a few samples of this study predate the infection). Cell type and time point are not known. The CDR3 nucleotides are TGTGCCAGCAGCGATAGACAGGTCCCCGAGCAGTACGTC. It encodes CASSDRQVPEQYV.